The next 23 T cell receptor beta chains were all read from a single sample in a study of beta chain features in type 1 diabetes (dated by TCRdb to 2016 to 2019). Findings and caveats that apply to the study as a whole: In all four CD4+ subsets, TCRB CDR3 length was moderately but significantly shorter in type 1 diabetes patients.

The method behind the library was the immunoSEQ multiplex PCR assay. The High Capacity cDNA Reverse Transcription Kit was used to reverse transcribe all of the isolated RNA, meaning that expressed TCRB transcripts were what got sequenced. The clones in this table, taken by TCRdb from immuneACCESS, are in-frame only. Not every clone is retained; where verified, under half of the shortfall comes from an unresolved V gene, and the cause of the rest is unknown. Across this sample there are approximately 730,000 clones, with over 10% seen only once. The top ten hold around 0.022% of the sample. These receptors have no identified antigens. The source material was naive CD4+ T cells from blood. The cell subset or site label for this specimen denotes: true naive CD4+ T cells. The receptor source for this set is a man aged 18 to 29 with type 1 diabetes.

This clone was seen a handful of times. CDR3 protein: CAWSGKVKYNEQFF. The CDR3 DNA sequence: TGTGCCTGGAGTGGTAAGGTGAAGTACAATGAGCAGTTCTTC. This sequence joins TRBV30 and TRBJ2-1, with D unresolved. Germline CDR1 is GTSNPN and CDR2 is SVGIG (reference sequence). Between the trimmed V and J ends, which lost 1 base and 4 bases, there was a span of 11 bases. CDR3 length: 14 amino acids.

This clone has just a few counts. The V gene is TRBV30, the J gene TRBJ1-1, with 8 bases matching TRBD1. Germline CDR1 GTSNPN, CDR2 SVGIG (reference sequence). V lost 8 bases, J lost 5 bases, and 7 bases stayed unmatched. This CDR3 contains 12 residues. The CDR3 sequence: CAGDRGLTEAFF. CDR3 nucleotides: TGTGCCGGAGACAGGGGATTAACTGAAGCTTTCTTT.

This clone showed up just a few times. The chain combines TRBV2 with TRBJ1-4; the match to TRBD1 covers 7 bases. There are 13 residues in the CDR3. Germline V gene sequence: CDR1 SNHLY, CDR2 FYNNEI. V shed 11 bases, J shed 5 bases, and the junction held 8 bases outside the gene matches. CDR3 coding DNA: TGTGCCGGGAACAGGGGACTAAATGAAAAACTGTTTTTT. It yields the protein CAGNRGLNEKLFF.

This clone was observed a few times. The chain recombines TRBV28 with TRBJ2-3; tentative D call: TRBD1 (5 bases). The CDR3 has 13 residues. Per the germline V gene, CDR1 is MDHEN and CDR2 is SYDVKM. Trimming removed 5 bases at V and 8 bases at J, with 14 bases between. The DNA of the CDR3 is TGTGCCAGCAGTCCCCAGGGCATGGGTACGCAGTATTTT. This translates into CASSPQGMGTQYF. Based on the CDR3 plus reference TRBV28 and TRBJ2-3, the full variable domain is DVKVTQSSRYLVKRTGEKVFLECVQDMDHENMFWYRQDPGLGLRLIYFSYDVKMKEKGDIPEGYSVSREKKERFSLILESASTNQTSMYLCASSPQGMGTQYFGPGTRLTVL.

The rearrangement joins TRBV5-1 to TRBJ2-2; possible D gene TRBD2, 5 bases. V was shortened by 0 bases and J by 0 bases, with 9 bases between the two germline ends. Germline CDR1 and CDR2: SGHRS and YFSETQ. The CDR3 loop spans 16 amino acids. The CDR3 region is CASSLAAEANTGELFF. CDR3 coding DNA: TGCGCCAGCAGCTTGGCGGCGGAGGCGAACACCGGGGAGCTGTTTTTT.

This clone was picked up a small number of times. The chain employs TRBV6-1 and TRBJ2-1; TRBD2 matches at 11 bases. This CDR3 contains 14 residues. The V segment lost 7 bases and the J segment 8 bases; nucleotides outside the gene matches: 7. Germline CDR1 is MNHNS and CDR2 is SASEGT. Written as DNA, the CDR3 is TGTGCCAGCACCTGGGGACTAGCGGTCGATGAGCAGTTCTTC. This translates into CASTWGLAVDEQFF.

This rearrangement joins TRBV5-1 to TRBJ2-3; 13 positions agree with TRBD2. The ends lost 0 bases at V and 4 bases at J; junction bases unmatched: 5. CDR3 length equals 17 residues. Looked up from germline, CDR1 is SGHRS and CDR2 is YFSETQ. Written as DNA, the CDR3 is TGCGCCAGCAGCTTGGCCCCACTAGCGGGGGGGTCAGATACGCAGTATTTT. Translated, it gives CASSLAPLAGGSDTQYF.

Only a few counts were recorded for this clone. The rearrangement links TRBV6-5 to TRBJ1-6; 7 nucleotides align to TRBD1. With 6 bases clipped from V and 12 bases from J, the junction kept 14 bases outside the gene matches. Germline loops: CDR1 MNHEY, CDR2 SVGAGI. The CDR3 consists of 15 residues. The CDR3 region is CASSSRTGPVVPLHF. CDR3 sequence (DNA): TGTGCCAGCAGCTCCAGGACAGGCCCGGTGGTACCCCTCCACTTT.

This clone has more than one count but fewer than ten. This chain joins TRBV7-7 and TRBJ2-1, with 9 bases lining up with TRBD1. Trimming took 3 bases from V and 4 from J; bases not matched to a gene: 4. Per the germline V gene, CDR1 is SSHAT and CDR2 is FNYEAQ (reference sequence). The CDR3 is made up of 15 amino acids. The CDR3 reads CASSLDGTGYNEQFF. The CDR3 DNA follows: TGTGCCAGCAGCTTGGACGGGACAGGGTACAATGAGCAGTTCTTC.

In its sample, this clone was seen a few times. The rearrangement uses TRBV5-1 and TRBJ1-2; TRBD1 aligns across 7 bases. Germline lookup yields CDR1 SGHRS and CDR2 YFSETQ. CDR3 length: 13 amino acids. V was pared by 5 bases and J by 6 bases, with 7 bases of the junction left unmatched. In nucleotides, the CDR3 is TGCGCCAGCAGTCGACAGGGAGGTGATGGCTACACCTTC. Its protein product is CASSRQGGDGYTF.

There are a few counts of this clone. This sequence joins TRBV4-1 and TRBJ2-1; TRBD2 might be the D (5 bases). The length of the CDR3 is 16 residues. Trimming cost V 4 bases and J 5 bases, with 18 bases left between them. Germline values: CDR1 MGHRA, CDR2 YSYEKL. CDR3 amino acids: CASSRQGPAVDNEQFF. The DNA for the CDR3 is TGCGCCAGCAGCCGACAAGGACCAGCGGTAGACAATGAGCAGTTCTTC.

This clone appeared a few times. The J gene is TRBJ1-5, the V gene TRBV30, with 10 bases identical to TRBD1. The CDR3 has 16 residues. Germline values: CDR1 GTSNPN, CDR2 SVGIG (reference sequence). V trimming: 2 bases; J trimming: 7 bases; junction bases outside the gene matches: 11. The chain's CDR3 is CAWSSHPGQGIQPQHF. Here the CDR3 DNA reads TGTGCCTGGAGTTCCCATCCGGGACAGGGGATCCAGCCCCAGCATTTT.

There are a few counts of this clone. The rearrangement joins TRBV9 to TRBJ1-3; D is unresolved. This CDR3 contains 16 residues. V was pared by 0 bases and J by 1 base, with 11 bases between. In germline, CDR1 is SGDLS, CDR2 YYNGEE. Written as DNA, the CDR3 is TGTGCCAGCAGCGTAGTTGGCACACATTCTGGAAACACCATATATTTT. The encoded protein is CASSVVGTHSGNTIYF. Variable domain in full (rest from reference TRBV9 and TRBJ1-3): DSGVTQTPKHLITATGQRVTLRCSPRSGDLSVYWYQQSLDQGLQFLIQYYNGEERAKGNILERFSAQQFPDLHSELNLSSLELGDSALYFCASSVVGTHSGNTIYFGEGSWLTVV.

The rearrangement joins TRBV7-9 to TRBJ2-7; D might be TRBD2 (6 bases). V lost 3 bases and J 2 bases, leaving 11 bases between the germline ends. This CDR3 comprises 14 residues. The germline V gene encodes CDR1 SEHNR and CDR2 FQNEAQ (reference sequence). DNA of the CDR3: TGTGCCAGCAGCTTGGAGGGGTACACCTACGAGCAGTACTTC. It yields the protein CASSLEGYTYEQYF.

This clone was detected a few times. Additional DNA sequences in this sample encode the identical CDR3. The chain couples TRBV7-3 to TRBJ1-1; weak D call: TRBD1 (5 bases). The CDR3 is 13 residues long. Germline V CDR1 and CDR2: SGHTA, FQGTGA. Between the trimmed V and J ends, which lost 5 bases and 1 base, there was a span of 8 bases. The CDR3 spells CASSLGQNTEAFF. The DNA for the CDR3 is TGTGCCAGCAGCCTAGGACAGAACACTGAAGCTTTCTTT.

This clone was picked up a small number of times. DNA for the CDR3: TGTGCCAGCAGCCTTAGGGCTAGTGGACAGGGGCTACCGGGAGATACGCAGTATTTT. Protein: CASSLRASGQGLPGDTQYF. The chain carries TRBV11-2 and TRBJ2-3, with TRBD1 matching over 9 bases. The CDR3 runs to 19 residues. CDR1 is SGHAT and CDR2 is FQNNGV in the germline V gene. J lost 5 bases, V lost 5 bases, and 20 bases had no gene match.

There are a few counts of this clone. The J gene is TRBJ1-1, the V gene TRBV19; D possibly corresponds to TRBD1 (6 bases). Trimming cost V 6 bases and J 0 bases, with 11 bases left between them. CDR1 and CDR2 from the germline V gene are LNHDA and SQIVND (reference sequence). This CDR3 has 14 amino acids. The CDR3: CASSHREMNTEAFF. The CDR3 DNA reads as TGTGCCAGTAGCCACAGGGAGATGAACACTGAAGCTTTCTTT.

This clone was observed a few times. This chain links TRBV25-1 with TRBJ2-1; 12 bases map to TRBD2. CDR3 length equals 15 residues. Germline trimming cut 6 bases from V and 4 bases from J; bases unmatched to any gene: 4. Germline V lookup: CDR1 MGHDK, CDR2 SYGVNS. The CDR3 sequence: CASRGTSGFYNEQFF. The DNA of the CDR3 is TGTGCCAGCAGGGGGACTAGCGGGTTTTACAATGAGCAGTTCTTC.

V usage is TRBV6-1 and J usage is TRBJ2-3, with 9 bases that match TRBD1. This CDR3 region has 13 residues. The germline V gene has CDR1 MNHNS and CDR2 SASEGT. The V gene end was trimmed by 6 bases and the J gene end by 6 bases; junction bases not matched to a gene: 4. In DNA form, the CDR3 reads TGTGCCAGCAGAGGGACAGGGTCGGATACGCAGTATTTT. It yields the protein CASRGTGSDTQYF.

This clone has just a few counts. This chain links TRBV29-1 with TRBJ1-1; TRBD1 matches at 11 bases. V dropped 7 bases and J dropped 4; count of bases not matched to a gene: 14. In germline, CDR1 is SQVTM, CDR2 ANQGSEA. CDR3 length: 16 residues. CDR3 region: CSAYGTGGSLGTEAFF. The CDR3 bases are TGCAGCGCCTACGGGACAGGGGGAAGTTTAGGCACTGAAGCTTTCTTT. The variable domain in full, completed from reference TRBV29-1 and TRBJ1-1, reads SAVISQKPSRDICQRGTSLTIQCQVDSQVTMMFWYRQQPGQSLTLIATANQGSEATYESGFVIDKFPISRPNLTFSTLTVSNMSPEDSSIYLCSAYGTGGSLGTEAFFGQGTRLTVV.

This chain connects TRBV30 to TRBJ1-1; TRBD1 might be the D (6 bases). V was trimmed by 8 bases and J by 0 bases, leaving 13 bases between them. There are 13 residues in the CDR3. Germline CDR1 and CDR2: GTSNPN and SVGIG (reference sequence). The CDR3 DNA reads TGTGCCACATATGGACAGTTGAACACTGAAGCTTTCTTT. It is translated as CATYGQLNTEAFF. Variable domain in full (rest from reference TRBV30 and TRBJ1-1): SQTIHQWPATLVQPVGSPLSLECTVEGTSNPNLYWYRQAAGRGLQLLFYSVGIGQISSEVPQNLSASRPQDRQFILSSKKLLLSDSGFYLCATYGQLNTEAFFGQGTRLTVV.

The chain links TRBV27 to TRBJ2-3; D unclear. Trimming cost V 2 bases and J 5 bases, with 11 bases left between them. Germline CDR1 is MNHEY and CDR2 is SMNVEV (reference sequence). This CDR3 is 14 amino acids long. The chain's CDR3 is CASSLLGPRDTQYF. CDR3 sequence (DNA): TGTGCCAGCAGTTTACTCGGCCCTCGAGATACGCAGTATTTT.

There are a few counts of this clone. V gene TRBV5-1 combines with J gene TRBJ1-5; the D gene is possibly TRBD1 (5 bases). This CDR3 comprises 15 residues. V lost 3 bases, J lost 3 bases, and 13 bases lay in between. Germline V gene lookup returns CDR1 SGHRS and CDR2 YFSETQ. CDR3 in amino acids: CASSYGDLPNQPQHF. For the CDR3, the DNA is TGCGCCAGCAGCTACGGGGACCTTCCCAATCAGCCCCAGCATTTT.